Listed below are T cell receptor beta chains from one sample, sequenced in a study of identical twins. MiXCR, run by TCRdb on the 5' RACE reads, gives a single entry per CDR3 protein. Altogether some 200,000 distinct CDR3 sequences are present, about 7.5% being singletons, with the ten largest covering less than 2%. This sample also appeared in a second study, on yellow fever vaccine responses in identical twins.

The sequenced sample was memory (CD45RO+) T cells sorted from blood. These receptors all stem from a woman aged 18-29 years in good health. The CDR3 runs from the conserved cysteine through the conserved F or W. The D gene is left open where the match is weak. Size is stated for part of the rows, as once, few or many counts, or as a class when the clone is expanded.

V gene: TRBV6-1; clone size: many; D gene: -; J gene: TRBJ1-5; CDR3 DNA: TGTGCCAGCAGTCAGGGAAGCAATCAGCCCCAGCATTTT; CDR3 protein: CASSQGSNQPQHF
V gene: TRBV5-1; clone size: few; D gene: -; J gene: TRBJ1-6; CDR3 DNA: TGCGCCAGCAGCCCAGCAGAGGGGTCACCCCTCCACTTT; CDR3 protein: CASSPAEGSPLHF
V gene: TRBV2; clone size: few; D gene: TRBD1; J gene: TRBJ2-7; CDR3 DNA: TGTGCCAGCAGAGGTGACAGGGGCGAGCAGTACTTC; CDR3 protein: CASRGDRGEQYF
V gene: TRBV7-2; clone size: many; D gene: -; J gene: TRBJ2-7; CDR3 DNA: TGTGCCAGCAGCTTAGGAAGTGGTAGCGGAGCTCGCTACGAGCAGTACTTC; CDR3 protein: CASSLGSGSGARYEQYF
V gene: TRBV28; clone size: -; D gene: TRBD1; J gene: TRBJ1-6; CDR3 DNA: TGTGCCAGCGGCCTCGACAGGGGTTCACCCCTCCACTTT; CDR3 protein: CASGLDRGSPLHF
V gene: TRBV7-2; clone size: -; D gene: TRBD1; J gene: TRBJ2-1; CDR3 DNA: TGTGCCAGCAGCCAGGGACAGGACTACAATGAGCAGTTCTTC; CDR3 protein: CASSQGQDYNEQFF
V gene: TRBV12-3/TRBV12-4; clone size: -; D gene: -; J gene: TRBJ1-6; CDR3 DNA: TGTGCCAGCAGTTCCTATAATTCACCCCTCCACTTT; CDR3 protein: CASSSYNSPLHF
V gene: TRBV4-2; clone size: -; D gene: TRBD1; J gene: TRBJ2-7; CDR3 DNA: TGTGCCAGCAGCCAAGATCTTAGGGACAGGGAGCACTTC; CDR3 protein: CASSQDLRDREHF
V gene: TRBV28; clone size: -; D gene: -; J gene: TRBJ1-4; CDR3 DNA: TGTGCCAGCGGGGGACAACCAGCCGCAACTAATGAAAAACTGTTTTTT; CDR3 protein: CASGGQPAATNEKLFF
V gene: TRBV3-1; clone size: few; D gene: -; J gene: TRBJ1-2; CDR3 DNA: TGTGCCAGCAGCCAAGATAGGTGGTTGGACTATGGCTACACCTTC; CDR3 protein: CASSQDRWLDYGYTF
V gene: TRBV3-1; clone size: -; D gene: -; J gene: TRBJ2-5; CDR3 DNA: TGTGCCAGCAGCGGGAGATCGGAGACCCAGTACTTC; CDR3 protein: CASSGRSETQYF
V gene: TRBV20-1; clone size: -; D gene: -; J gene: TRBJ2-5; CDR3 DNA: TGCAGTGCTAGAGCAGAGGTGACGTGGCGGGATGAGACCCAGTACTTC; CDR3 protein: CSARAEVTWRDETQYF
V gene: TRBV28; clone size: -; D gene: -; J gene: TRBJ2-1; CDR3 DNA: TGTGCCAGCAGTAAATTGGGGGTTGAGCAGTTCTTC; CDR3 protein: CASSKLGVEQFF
V gene: TRBV3-1; clone size: many; D gene: -; J gene: TRBJ1-1; CDR3 DNA: TGTGCCAGCAGCCAAGTGGTGAACACTGAAGCTTTCTTT; CDR3 protein: CASSQVVNTEAFF
V gene: TRBV12-3/TRBV12-4; clone size: -; D gene: -; J gene: TRBJ2-7; CDR3 DNA: TGTGCCAGCAGTTTTGGTCCGGGGGCCACCTACGAGCAGTACTTC; CDR3 protein: CASSFGPGATYEQYF
V gene: TRBV18; clone size: few; D gene: -; J gene: TRBJ1-6; CDR3 DNA: TGTGCCAGCTCACCTGAAGGACGGATCTATAATTCACCCCTCCACTTT; CDR3 protein: CASSPEGRIYNSPLHF
V gene: TRBV2; clone size: -; D gene: -; J gene: TRBJ1-1; CDR3 DNA: TGTGCCAGCAGTCCACAGGTTTCTTTGGGGTTTGAAGCTTTCTTT; CDR3 protein: CASSPQVSLGFEAFF
V gene: TRBV20-1; clone size: -; D gene: -; J gene: TRBJ2-1; CDR3 DNA: TGCAGTGCTAGATCCCCGAGGCTGAGCTCCTACAATGAGCAGTTCTTC; CDR3 protein: CSARSPRLSSYNEQFF
V gene: TRBV20-1; clone size: few; D gene: -; J gene: TRBJ2-7; CDR3 DNA: TGCTGTGCTAGAGGAGGGACCGGGACAGCCGTAAACTACGAGCAGTACTTC; CDR3 protein: CCARGGTGTAVNYEQYF
V gene: TRBV10-1; clone size: -; D gene: -; J gene: TRBJ2-3; CDR3 DNA: TGCGCCAGTCTGCCTTTTGGAACTAGCACAGATACGCAGTATTTT; CDR3 protein: CASLPFGTSTDTQYF
V gene: TRBV10-3; clone size: many; D gene: -; J gene: TRBJ1-2; CDR3 DNA: TGTGCCATCAATCAAGGGAGTTCGGGAAAGGCGGGCGGCTACACCTTC; CDR3 protein: CAINQGSSGKAGGYTF
V gene: TRBV6-5; clone size: many; D gene: -; J gene: TRBJ1-4; CDR3 DNA: TGTGCCAGCAGTTACTCAGCCGGGGAAAAACTGTTTTTT; CDR3 protein: CASSYSAGEKLFF
V gene: TRBV7-9; clone size: many; D gene: TRBD2; J gene: TRBJ2-1; CDR3 DNA: TGTGCCAGCAGCTTACCGAAGGGACTAGCGGGGGCGAATGAGCAGTTCTTC; CDR3 protein: CASSLPKGLAGANEQFF
V gene: TRBV7-6; clone size: many; D gene: TRBD2; J gene: TRBJ2-7; CDR3 DNA: TGTGCCAGCAGCTTGGTAGCGGGGGGTCGATACGAGCAGTACTTC; CDR3 protein: CASSLVAGGRYEQYF
V gene: TRBV3-1; clone size: once; D gene: -; J gene: TRBJ1-4; CDR3 DNA: TGTGCCAGCAGCCAGAGAGGTGAAAAACTGTTTTTT; CDR3 protein: CASSQRGEKLFF
V gene: TRBV10-3; clone size: many; D gene: TRBD1; J gene: TRBJ2-1; CDR3 DNA: TGTGCCATCAGTGTCTCCCCACCGGGACAGCCACAGTTCTTC; CDR3 protein: CAISVSPPGQPQFF
V gene: TRBV7-2; clone size: -; D gene: -; J gene: TRBJ2-2; CDR3 DNA: TGTGCCAGCAGCTTTGCTGGGAACACCGGGGAGCTGTTTTTT; CDR3 protein: CASSFAGNTGELFF
V gene: TRBV6-2/TRBV6-3; clone size: few; D gene: -; J gene: TRBJ1-5; CDR3 DNA: TGTGCCAGCAGTTACGGGGGCGGCGGAATCAATCAGCCCCAGCATTTT; CDR3 protein: CASSYGGGGINQPQHF
V gene: TRBV7-2; clone size: -; D gene: -; J gene: TRBJ1-4; CDR3 DNA: TGTGCCAGCAGCTTAACAGGGCCGGGTGAAAAACTGTTTTTT; CDR3 protein: CASSLTGPGEKLFF
V gene: TRBV7-9; clone size: -; D gene: TRBD1; J gene: TRBJ2-1; CDR3 DNA: TGTGCCAGCAGCTTAGGCAGGGGGCAGTCCTACAATGAGCAGTTCTTC; CDR3 protein: CASSLGRGQSYNEQFF
V gene: TRBV6-2/TRBV6-3; clone size: few; D gene: -; J gene: TRBJ2-1; CDR3 DNA: TGTGCCAGCAGCCAGCTCGGGGGCAGGAATGAGCAGTTCTTC; CDR3 protein: CASSQLGGRNEQFF
V gene: TRBV5-5; clone size: many; D gene: TRBD1; J gene: TRBJ1-5; CDR3 DNA: TGTGCCAGCAGCTCTCAACAGGGGGGCAATCAGCCCCAGCATTTT; CDR3 protein: CASSSQQGGNQPQHF
V gene: TRBV6-1; clone size: many; D gene: -; J gene: TRBJ2-7; CDR3 DNA: TGTGCCAGCAGTCCGTTTCGACAACAGGGAATCCACGAGCAGTACTTC; CDR3 protein: CASSPFRQQGIHEQYF
V gene: TRBV20-1; clone size: many; D gene: TRBD2; J gene: TRBJ2-7; CDR3 DNA: TGCAGTGCTAAGCCTCGGGGGGGCTACGAGCAGTACTTC; CDR3 protein: CSAKPRGGYEQYF
V gene: TRBV29-1; clone size: many; D gene: -; J gene: TRBJ1-1; CDR3 DNA: TGCAGCGTACTCGGGACGCTGGAAGCTTTCTTT; CDR3 protein: CSVLGTLEAFF
V gene: TRBV4-1; clone size: -; D gene: -; J gene: TRBJ2-5; CDR3 DNA: TGCGCCAGCAGCCAAGGGACTACCCTCCAAGAGACCCAGTACTTC; CDR3 protein: CASSQGTTLQETQYF
V gene: TRBV20-1; clone size: -; D gene: -; J gene: TRBJ2-5; CDR3 DNA: TGCAGTGCAAGACTGAGGAAGACCCAGTACTTC; CDR3 protein: CSARLRKTQYF
V gene: TRBV18; clone size: few; D gene: -; J gene: TRBJ1-5; CDR3 DNA: TGTGCCAGCTCAGCTGGGGCGGCTCAGCCCCAGCATTTT; CDR3 protein: CASSAGAAQPQHF
V gene: TRBV15; clone size: few; D gene: TRBD1; J gene: TRBJ2-7; CDR3 DNA: TGTGCCACCAGCACGGGTTGGACAGGGGGTTCCTACGAGCAGTACTTC; CDR3 protein: CATSTGWTGGSYEQYF
V gene: TRBV7-2; clone size: few; D gene: -; J gene: TRBJ1-1; CDR3 DNA: TGTGCCAGCAGCTCGACAGCGGAAGCTTTCTTT; CDR3 protein: CASSSTAEAFF
V gene: TRBV6-2/TRBV6-3; clone size: many; D gene: TRBD2; J gene: TRBJ2-7; CDR3 DNA: TGTGCCAGCAGTTACGGGACTAGCTTCTACGAGCAGTACTTC; CDR3 protein: CASSYGTSFYEQYF
V gene: TRBV2; clone size: -; D gene: TRBD2; J gene: TRBJ2-5; CDR3 DNA: TGTGCCAGCAGTGTTTCAAGCGGGGGATTAGACCAAGAGACCCAGTACTTC; CDR3 protein: CASSVSSGGLDQETQYF
V gene: TRBV6-2/TRBV6-3; clone size: few; D gene: -; J gene: TRBJ1-5; CDR3 DNA: TGTGCCAGCAGTTACTCGACTTTGGAGATTAATAGCAATCAGCCCCAGCATTTT; CDR3 protein: CASSYSTLEINSNQPQHF
V gene: TRBV6-5; clone size: many; D gene: -; J gene: TRBJ2-2; CDR3 DNA: TGTGCCAGCAAAAGGGGCAAAACGGAGCTGTTTTTT; CDR3 protein: CASKRGKTELFF
V gene: TRBV12-3/TRBV12-4; clone size: many; D gene: -; J gene: TRBJ2-1; CDR3 DNA: TGTGCCAGCGGGGTTTCTAGTTACAATGAGCAGTTCTTC; CDR3 protein: CASGVSSYNEQFF
V gene: TRBV19; clone size: -; D gene: TRBD2; J gene: TRBJ2-7; CDR3 DNA: TGTGCCAGCGGGGGGATCTACGAGCAGTACTTC; CDR3 protein: CASGGIYEQYF
V gene: TRBV10-3; clone size: -; D gene: TRBD1; J gene: TRBJ2-7; CDR3 DNA: TGTGCCATCAGGGACAGGGAATACTACGAGCAGTACTTC; CDR3 protein: CAIRDREYYEQYF
V gene: TRBV20-1; clone size: few; D gene: TRBD1; J gene: TRBJ2-1; CDR3 DNA: TGCAGTGCCCCCCCGGGACAGGACCTATGGGATGAGCAGTTCTTC; CDR3 protein: CSAPPGQDLWDEQFF